This TCR beta chain was profiled in a study of beta chain features in type 1 diabetes. Study at large: Patients and healthy donors were similar in age, gender and cell yields.

The study, taken as a whole, reports: PCR might favor shorter templates, but any such skew would affect patients and controls equally. Moderate yet significant TCRB CDR3 shortening was seen in Type 1 diabetes patients in all four CD4+ subsets.

V lost 7 bases to trimming and J lost 0 bases, with 13 bases between them. Germline CDR1 is LNHDA and CDR2 is SQIVND (reference sequence). CDR3 length: 14 amino acids. Only a few counts were recorded for this clone. Its antigen is unidentified. Sequenced material consisted of expressed TCRB transcripts (all of the isolated RNA was reverse transcribed). Sequenced naive, central memory and regulatory T cell samples produced an average of around 3.5 million reads. TCRdb's copy holds only in-frame clones and misses some; the assay was immunoSEQ multiplex PCR. The table has fewer than 550,000 clones, 10% to 12% seen once; the top ten hold less than 0.06%.

The rearrangement joins TRBV19 to TRBJ2-7, with D perhaps matching TRBD1 or TRBD2 (5 bases each). The clonotype comes from a woman younger than 35 in good health. Sequencing input: naive CD4+ T cells from blood. The DNA for the CDR3 is TGTGCCAGTAAGGCCGGGACGGTCTCCTACGAGCAGTACTTC. It is translated as CASKAGTVSYEQYF.